The 30 T cell receptor beta chains below were found in one sample sequenced in a study of T-cell memory formation after mild COVID-19. TCRdb redid the calling of the 5' RACE reads with MiXCR, one entry per CDR3 protein. The sample records around 100,000 distinct CDR3 sequences, about a fifth being singletons. The specimen was PBMCs or a T cell subset sorted from them (not recorded which). These TCRs come from a man between 18 and 29 years old who had mild COVID-19 (a few samples of this study predate the infection). Cell type and time point are not known.

This clonotype was seen more than once but under ten times. The rearrangement uses TRBV7-9 and TRBJ2-5; 10 bases are a match to TRBD2. Per germline, CDR1 SEHNR and CDR2 FQNEAQ (reference sequence). The CDR3 loop spans 16 amino acids. V gave up 5 bases and J gave up 2 bases; unmatched junction bases: 8. The CDR3 protein is CASSLQSLAGQETQYF. The CDR3 coding sequence is TGTGCCAGCAGCCTCCAGTCACTAGCGGGGCAAGAGACCCAGTACTTC.

V usage is TRBV5-1 and J usage is TRBJ1-1, with 7 bases aligning to TRBD1. V lost 2 bases to trimming and J lost 4 bases; unmatched junction nucleotides: 2. The CDR3 covers 13 residues. Germline CDR1 and CDR2: SGHRS and YFSETQ. CDR3 region: CASSFSGGTEAFF. CDR3 nucleotides: TGCGCCAGCAGCTTCTCAGGGGGCACTGAAGCTTTCTTT.

The gene calls are TRBV9 and TRBJ1-2, with a possible D match to TRBD1 (6 bases). Germline CDR1 reads SGDLS; CDR2 reads YYNGEE. V shed 4 bases and J shed 4 bases, with 11 bases lying between them. CDR3 size: 13 residues. CDR3 loop: CASSSGGGYGYTF. CDR3 nucleotide sequence: TGTGCCAGCAGCTCCGGAGGGGGCTATGGCTACACCTTC.

This clonotype was seen ten or more times. The chain carries TRBV24-1 and TRBJ2-5, with 7 nucleotides matching TRBD1. J was trimmed by 5 bases and V by 4 bases; bases with no gene match: 15. The CDR3 covers 17 residues. Germline V gene lookup returns CDR1 KGHDR and CDR2 SFDVKD. The chain's CDR3 is CATSDNIRGQGNETQYF. CDR3 DNA: TGTGCCACCAGTGACAACATAAGGGGGCAGGGAAATGAGACCCAGTACTTC.

The chain carries TRBV4-1 and TRBJ1-1; TRBD1 agrees at 9 bases. CDR1 is MGHRA and CDR2 is YSYEKL in the germline V gene. The junction had 3 bases not matched to a gene; V was cut back by 3 bases and J by 4 bases. CDR3 size: 14 residues. The CDR3 region has the DNA TGCGCCAGCAGCCACGTACAGGGGGCCACTGAAGCTTTCTTT. It encodes CASSHVQGATEAFF.

This clonotype showed up just a few times. This sequence joins TRBV7-9 and TRBJ1-2; weak D call: TRBD1 (6 bases). Germline V CDR1 and CDR2: SEHNR, FQNEAQ (reference sequence). The CDR3 is 16 residues long. V lost 6 bases and J 12 bases, leaving 29 bases between the germline ends. Here the CDR3 DNA reads TGTGCCAGCAGTCTCCCCCGGGGGGGGCCGACCGTCCCTGACACCTTC. Amino acid sequence: CASSLPRGGPTVPDTF.

There are many counts of this clonotype. The V call is TRBV30, the J call TRBJ1-5, with no clear D. The CDR3 length is 13 residues. Trimming took off 0 bases at V and 1 base at J, with 4 bases between the two ends. The germline CDR1 and CDR2 sequences are GTSNPN and SVGIG (reference sequence). The chain's CDR3 is CAWSVASNQPQHF. The CDR3 nucleotides read TGTGCCTGGAGTGTAGCCAGCAATCAGCCCCAGCATTTT.

The V call is TRBV20-1, the J call TRBJ1-1; D not certain. CDR3 length: 12 amino acids. V was clipped by 1 base and J by 3 bases, with 6 bases between them. CDR1 is DFQATT and CDR2 is SNEGSKA in the germline V gene (reference sequence). CDR3 amino acids: CSARARDTEAFF. CDR3 bases: TGCAGTGCTAGAGCTAGGGACACTGAAGCTTTCTTT.

Notes on this clonotype: The junction does not match germline at one end; this may be a read error. The chain combines TRBV7-9 with TRBJ1-2; 8 positions match TRBD1. Germline loops: CDR1 SEHNR, CDR2 FQNEAQ (reference sequence). The CDR3 totals 16 residues. This CDR3 is CASSLGGQDFNYGYTF. Written as DNA, the CDR3 is TGTGCTAGCAGCTTGGGGGGACAGGACTTTAACTATGGCTACACCTTC.

The genes are TRBV9 and TRBJ2-5, with TRBD2 identical over 8 bases. The CDR3 totals 20 residues. Trimming removed 1 base from V and 1 base from J; junction bases left unmatched: 18. Germline-derived CDR1 and CDR2 are SGDLS and YYNGEE. The CDR3 sequence: CASSVMATGSGLAPQETQYF. DNA for the CDR3: TGTGCCAGCAGCGTAATGGCCACAGGGTCTGGACTAGCCCCCCAAGAGACCCAGTACTTC.

This clonotype was seen many times. The chain is built from TRBV7-3 and TRBJ2-1, with D unclear. Germline V lookup: CDR1 SGHTA, CDR2 FQGTGA. The germline V and J ends were trimmed by 4 bases and 7 bases, with 11 bases remaining between them. The CDR3 is made up of 13 amino acids. The CDR3: CASSSPMDNEQFF. The DNA for the CDR3 is TGTGCCAGCAGCTCACCTATGGATAATGAGCAGTTCTTC.

The gene calls are TRBV5-1 and TRBJ1-1, with 9 bases fitting TRBD1. The CDR3 has 16 residues. CDR1 is SGHRS, CDR2 YFSETQ, per germline. V gave up 4 bases and J gave up 3 bases; unmatched junction bases: 10. The CDR3 loop reads CASSDGTGTEDTEAFF. In nucleotides, the CDR3 is TGCGCCAGCAGCGACGGGACAGGGACTGAGGACACTGAAGCTTTCTTT. Full variable domain (missing parts from reference TRBV5-1 and TRBJ1-1): KAGVTQTPRYLIKTRGQQVTLSCSPISGHRSVSWYQQTPGQGLQFLFEYFSETQRNKGNFPGRFSGRQFSNSRSEMNVSTLELGDSALYLCASSDGTGTEDTEAFFGQGTRLTVV.

This clonotype was observed a few times. The V and J genes are TRBV4-1 and TRBJ1-1; D remains unclear. Germline V lookup: CDR1 MGHRA, CDR2 YSYEKL. Trimming removed 3 bases from V and 1 base from J, with 6 bases in between. CDR3 length equals 13 residues. CDR3 protein: CASSQAANTEAFF. The DNA of the CDR3 is TGCGCCAGCAGCCAGGCAGCGAACACTGAAGCTTTCTTT.

The chain has TRBV19 and TRBJ1-5; D gene unclear. CDR3 length: 17 amino acids. Per the germline V gene, CDR1 is LNHDA and CDR2 is SQIVND (reference sequence). V was pared by 0 bases and J by 4 bases, with 16 bases between. CDR3 loop: CASSIDPDPWWNQPQHF. CDR3 coding DNA: TGTGCCAGTAGTATAGATCCGGACCCCTGGTGGAATCAGCCCCAGCATTTT.

This clonotype came up a few times. The chain recombines TRBV12-3 or TRBV12-4 with TRBJ2-5, with D maybe TRBD1 (6 bases). The CDR3 is made up of 16 amino acids. Trimming stripped 5 bases from V and 4 bases from J, with 20 bases between. The CDR3 protein is CASSPPKPIGGETQYF. CDR3 DNA: TGTGCCAGCAGTCCTCCTAAGCCCATAGGGGGAGAGACCCAGTACTTC.

The V and J genes are TRBV6-5 and TRBJ1-1; D is unresolved. V was trimmed by 0 bases and J by 4 bases, leaving 9 bases between them. Germline V CDR1 and CDR2: MNHEY, SVGAGI. CDR3 length: 14 residues. The CDR3 DNA sequence: TGTGCCAGCAGTTACTCTAGGAGGGTCACTGAAGCTTTCTTT. The encoded protein is CASSYSRRVTEAFF.

This clonotype was detected only a few times. One junction end disagrees with the germline gene, perhaps due to a read error. The chain combines TRBV6-2 or TRBV6-3 with TRBJ1-1; the match to TRBD1 covers 9 bases. CDR1 and CDR2 (germline): MNHEY, SVGEGT. CDR3 length: 12 amino acids. The CDR3 reads CASSGYKQGARF. DNA of the CDR3: TGTGCCAGCAGTGGATATAAACAGGGGGCCAGATTT.

The table lists this clonotype with a few counts. V and J are TRBV7-9 and TRBJ2-5; D is tentatively TRBD1 or TRBD2 (5 bases each). Germline V gene lookup returns CDR1 SEHNR and CDR2 FQNEAQ (reference sequence). V lost 4 bases and J 9 bases, leaving 21 bases between the germline ends. This CDR3 comprises 15 residues. The CDR3 nucleotides read TGTGCCAGCAGCTCCTATAATGGGGGACCTATGGCCCAGTACTTC. As protein: CASSSYNGGPMAQYF.

This chain joins TRBV5-1 and TRBJ2-1; the D gene is possibly TRBD1 (6 bases). From germline, CDR1 is SGHRS and CDR2 YFSETQ. Between the trimmed V and J ends, which lost 4 bases and 9 bases, there was a span of 11 bases. This CDR3 region has 12 residues. Written as DNA, the CDR3 is TGCGCCAGCAGCAATACAGGGACTGAGCAGTTCTTC. The encoded protein is CASSNTGTEQFF.

The V and J genes are TRBV12-3 or TRBV12-4 and TRBJ2-5; D possibly uses TRBD1 or TRBD2 (6 bases each). Trimming cost V 8 bases and J 5 bases, with 15 bases left between them. The CDR3 totals 13 residues. CDR3 sequence: CASGRRGWETQYF. CDR3 DNA: TGTGCCAGCGGACGGAGGGGGTGGGAGACCCAGTACTTC.

This clonotype was seen more than once but under ten times. The rearrangement links TRBV6-5 to TRBJ2-1; 8 bases are shared with TRBD1. The CDR3 loop spans 13 amino acids. Germline V gene sequence: CDR1 MNHEY, CDR2 SVGAGI. After removal of 5 bases from V and 7 bases from J, the junction contained 4 bases not matched to a gene. The CDR3 is CASSHTGGNEQFF. Written as DNA, the CDR3 is TGTGCCAGCAGTCATACAGGGGGGAATGAGCAGTTCTTC.

The chain couples TRBV27 to TRBJ1-2; the D gene is possibly TRBD1 (5 bases). The ends were cut back, 1 base at V and 4 bases at J, with 10 bases in the middle. The CDR3 loop spans 14 amino acids. CDR1 is MNHEY, CDR2 SMNVEV, per germline (reference sequence). CDR3 sequence: CASSLLGEGYGYTF. The CDR3 DNA reads TGTGCCAGCAGTTTATTAGGGGAGGGCTATGGCTACACCTTC.

The chain couples TRBV7-6 to TRBJ2-1; 9 bases agree with TRBD2. This CDR3 comprises 16 residues. Germline CDR1 SGHVS, CDR2 FNYEAQ. The junction had 5 bases not matched to a gene; V was cut back by 1 base and J by 4 bases. Here the CDR3 DNA reads TGTGCCAGCAGCTTAGTACAAGCGGGGGGTTACAATGAGCAGTTCTTC. The encoded protein is CASSLVQAGGYNEQFF.

This clonotype has only one observation. This chain links TRBV7-7 with TRBJ2-7, with a possible D match to TRBD2 (5 bases). Germline CDR1 and CDR2: SSHAT and FNYEAQ (reference sequence). CDR3 size: 16 residues. V was trimmed by 5 bases and J by 3 bases, leaving 20 bases between them. Written as DNA, the CDR3 is TGTGCCAGCAGCCCGGGCGGGCTACATGAAATCTACGAGCAGTACTTC. Translating it yields CASSPGGLHEIYEQYF.

The rearrangement uses TRBV4-2 and TRBJ2-6; TRBD1 matches at 10 bases. This CDR3 has 18 amino acids. Germline values: CDR1 LGHNA, CDR2 YNFKEQ. Trimming took 1 base from V and 4 from J; bases not matched to a gene: 7. The CDR3 spells CASSQVATGGAGANVLTF. In nucleotides, the CDR3 is TGTGCCAGCAGCCAAGTGGCGACAGGGGGCGCCGGGGCCAACGTCCTGACTTTC.

This clonotype has a handful of counts. V is TRBV4-1 and J is TRBJ1-1, with D perhaps matching TRBD1 (6 bases). CDR3 length equals 15 residues. Trimming removed 1 base at V and 7 bases at J, with 16 bases between. From germline, CDR1 is MGHRA and CDR2 YSYEKL. CDR3 sequence reads: CASSQAGVLSFEAFF. Written as DNA, the CDR3 is TGCGCCAGCAGCCAAGCAGGGGTTTTATCGTTTGAAGCTTTCTTT.

The rearrangement uses TRBV5-1 and TRBJ2-1; 9 bases line up with TRBD1. After removal of 2 bases from V and 7 bases from J, the junction contained 13 bases not matched to a gene. The CDR3 has 17 amino acids. In germline, CDR1 is SGHRS, CDR2 YFSETQ. CDR3 region: CASSFFPTDRGENEQFF. The CDR3 DNA reads as TGCGCCAGCAGCTTCTTCCCGACGGACAGGGGTGAGAATGAGCAGTTCTTC.

The CDR3, as DNA: TGTGCCAGCAGTTTAACGGGGGCTAGCGAGCAGTACGTC. This gives the protein CASSLTGASEQYV. This chain uses TRBV28 with TRBJ2-7; either TRBD1 or TRBD2 may supply D (6 bases each). Germline lookup yields CDR1 MDHEN and CDR2 SYDVKM. This CDR3 has 13 amino acids. The V and J ends lost 2 bases and 6 bases respectively, with 11 bases between them.

This sequence joins TRBV29-1 and TRBJ2-7; D perhaps matches TRBD1 (6 bases). CDR1 is SQVTM and CDR2 is ANQGSEA in the germline V gene. The ends were cut back, 4 bases at V and 7 bases at J, with 11 bases in the middle. The length of the CDR3 is 11 residues. The chain's CDR3 is CSVVQGGEQYF. CDR3 sequence (DNA): TGCAGCGTTGTACAGGGTGGAGAGCAGTACTTC.

The CDR3 DNA sequence: TGTGCCAGCAGCTTACAGGGCGCCCTCTCTGGGGCCAACGTCCTGACTTTC. It translates to CASSLQGALSGANVLTF. This sequence joins TRBV7-3 and TRBJ2-6; a possible D gene is TRBD1 (5 bases). Between the trimmed V and J ends, which lost 2 bases and 0 bases, there was a span of 11 bases. The CDR3 totals 17 residues. The germline V gene has CDR1 SGHTA and CDR2 FQGTGA.